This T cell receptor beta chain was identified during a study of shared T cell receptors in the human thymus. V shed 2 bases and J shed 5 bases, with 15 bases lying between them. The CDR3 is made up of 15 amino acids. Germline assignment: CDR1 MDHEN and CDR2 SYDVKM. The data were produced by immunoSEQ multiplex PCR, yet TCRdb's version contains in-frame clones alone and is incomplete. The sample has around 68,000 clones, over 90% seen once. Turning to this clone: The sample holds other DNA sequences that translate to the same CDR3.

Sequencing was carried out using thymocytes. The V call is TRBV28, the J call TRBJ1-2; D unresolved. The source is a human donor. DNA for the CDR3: TGTGCCAGCAGTTTACCGGCCCATCTCGGTTATGGCTACACCTTC. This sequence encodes CASSLPAHLGYGYTF.